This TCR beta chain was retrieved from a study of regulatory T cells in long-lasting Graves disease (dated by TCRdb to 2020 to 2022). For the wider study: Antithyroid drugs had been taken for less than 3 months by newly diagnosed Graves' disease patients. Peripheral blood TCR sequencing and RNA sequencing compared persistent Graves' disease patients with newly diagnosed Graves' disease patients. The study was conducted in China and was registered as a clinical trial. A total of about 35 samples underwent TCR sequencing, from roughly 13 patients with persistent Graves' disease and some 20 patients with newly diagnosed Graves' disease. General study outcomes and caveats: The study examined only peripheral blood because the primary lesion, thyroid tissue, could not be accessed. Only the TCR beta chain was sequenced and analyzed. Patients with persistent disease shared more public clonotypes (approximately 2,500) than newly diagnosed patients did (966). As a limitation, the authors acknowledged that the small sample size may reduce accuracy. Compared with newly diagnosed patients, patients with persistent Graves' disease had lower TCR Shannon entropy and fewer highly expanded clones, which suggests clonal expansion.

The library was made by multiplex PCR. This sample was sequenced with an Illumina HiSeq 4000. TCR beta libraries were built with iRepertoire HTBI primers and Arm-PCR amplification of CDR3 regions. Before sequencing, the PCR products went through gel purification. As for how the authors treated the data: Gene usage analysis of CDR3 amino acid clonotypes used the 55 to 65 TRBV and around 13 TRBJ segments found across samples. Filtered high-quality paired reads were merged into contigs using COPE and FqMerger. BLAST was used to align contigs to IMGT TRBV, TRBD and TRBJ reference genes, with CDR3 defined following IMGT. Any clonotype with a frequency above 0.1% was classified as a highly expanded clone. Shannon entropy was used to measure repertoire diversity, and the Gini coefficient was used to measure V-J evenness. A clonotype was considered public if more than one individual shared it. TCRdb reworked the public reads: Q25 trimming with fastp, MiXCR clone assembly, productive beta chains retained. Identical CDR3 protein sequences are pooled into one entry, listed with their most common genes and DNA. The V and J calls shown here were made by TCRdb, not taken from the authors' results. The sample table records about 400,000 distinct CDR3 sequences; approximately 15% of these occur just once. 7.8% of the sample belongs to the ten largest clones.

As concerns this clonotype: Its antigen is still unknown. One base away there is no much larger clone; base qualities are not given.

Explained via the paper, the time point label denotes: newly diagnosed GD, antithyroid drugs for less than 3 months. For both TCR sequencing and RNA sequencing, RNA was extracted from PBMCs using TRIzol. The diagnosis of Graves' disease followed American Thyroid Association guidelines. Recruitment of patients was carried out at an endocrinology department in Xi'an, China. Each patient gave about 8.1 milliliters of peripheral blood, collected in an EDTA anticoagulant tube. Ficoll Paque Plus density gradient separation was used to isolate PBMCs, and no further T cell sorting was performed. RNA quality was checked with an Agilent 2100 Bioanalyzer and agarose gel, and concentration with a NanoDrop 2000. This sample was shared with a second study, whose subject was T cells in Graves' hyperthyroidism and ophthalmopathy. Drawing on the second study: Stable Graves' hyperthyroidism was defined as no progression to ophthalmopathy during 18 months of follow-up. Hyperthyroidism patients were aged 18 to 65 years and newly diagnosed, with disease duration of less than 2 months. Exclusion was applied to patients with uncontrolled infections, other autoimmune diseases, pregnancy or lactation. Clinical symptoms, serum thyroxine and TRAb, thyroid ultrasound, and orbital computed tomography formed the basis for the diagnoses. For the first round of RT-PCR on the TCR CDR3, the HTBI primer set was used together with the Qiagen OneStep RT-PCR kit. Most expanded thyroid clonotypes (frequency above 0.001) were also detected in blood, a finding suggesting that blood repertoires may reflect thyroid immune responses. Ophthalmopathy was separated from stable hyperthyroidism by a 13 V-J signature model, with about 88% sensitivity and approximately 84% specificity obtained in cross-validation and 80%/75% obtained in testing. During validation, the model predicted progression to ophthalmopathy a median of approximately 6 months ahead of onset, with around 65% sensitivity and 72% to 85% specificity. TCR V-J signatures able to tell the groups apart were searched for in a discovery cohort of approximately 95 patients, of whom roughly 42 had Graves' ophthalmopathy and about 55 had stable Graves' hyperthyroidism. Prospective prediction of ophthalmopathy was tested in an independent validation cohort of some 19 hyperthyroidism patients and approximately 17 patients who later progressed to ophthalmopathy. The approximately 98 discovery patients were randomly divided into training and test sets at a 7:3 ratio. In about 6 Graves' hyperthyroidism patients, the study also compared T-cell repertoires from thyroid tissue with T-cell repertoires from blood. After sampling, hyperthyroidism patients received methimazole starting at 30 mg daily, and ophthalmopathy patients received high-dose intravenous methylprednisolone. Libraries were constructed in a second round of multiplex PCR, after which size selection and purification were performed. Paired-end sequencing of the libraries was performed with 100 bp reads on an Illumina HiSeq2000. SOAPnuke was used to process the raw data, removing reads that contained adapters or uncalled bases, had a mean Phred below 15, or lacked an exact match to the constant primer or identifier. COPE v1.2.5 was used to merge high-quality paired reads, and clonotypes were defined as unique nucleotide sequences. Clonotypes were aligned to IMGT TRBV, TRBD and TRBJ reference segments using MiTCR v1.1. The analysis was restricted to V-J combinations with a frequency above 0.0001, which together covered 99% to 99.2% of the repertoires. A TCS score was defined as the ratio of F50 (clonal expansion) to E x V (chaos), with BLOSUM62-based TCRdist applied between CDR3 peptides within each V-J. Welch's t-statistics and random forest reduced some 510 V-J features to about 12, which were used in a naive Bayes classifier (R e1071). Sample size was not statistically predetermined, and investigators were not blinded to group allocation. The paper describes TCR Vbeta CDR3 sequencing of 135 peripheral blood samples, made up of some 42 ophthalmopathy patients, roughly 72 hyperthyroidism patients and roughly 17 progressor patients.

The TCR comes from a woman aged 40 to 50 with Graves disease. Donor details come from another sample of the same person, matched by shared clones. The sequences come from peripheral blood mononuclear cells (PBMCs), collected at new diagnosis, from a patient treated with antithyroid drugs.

The CDR3 protein: CASSFLWERWDSNQPQHF. The DNA sequence is as follows: TGTGCCAGCAGTTTCTTATGGGAAAGGTGGGATAGCAATCAGCCCCAGCATTTT. The chain is encoded by TRBV28 joined to TRBJ1-5, with no reliable assignment of the D segment. V is pared back by 3 bases and J by 0 bases, with 18 bases lying between the germline termini. There are 18 amino acids in the CDR3, from cysteine to phenylalanine inclusive. CDR3 DNA only is kept here, 54 bases in frame from base 1. The germline V gene supplies CDR1 MDHEN and CDR2 SYDVKM.